This passage covers 23 T cell receptor beta chains from one sample sequenced in a study of cytomegalovirus exposure and HLA in healthy donors. 60 Vbeta and 13 Jbeta primers were used in PCR. Data came from immunoSEQ multiplex PCR; TCRdb stores just in-frame clones and leaves some out. The table includes about 130,000 clones, under 80% detected once. The sequenced sample consisted of PBMCs. These receptors all come from a man aged 35 to 55 in good health and CMV-seropositive.

The chain couples TRBV29-1 to TRBJ2-7, with 8 bases that match TRBD2. This CDR3 has 14 amino acids. Germline lookup yields CDR1 SQVTM and CDR2 ANQGSEA. The ends lost 7 bases at V and 1 base at J; junction bases unmatched: 9. The DNA for the CDR3 is TGCAGCGCCTTGGTCGCGGGAGGATCCTACGAGCAGTACTTC. Protein sequence: CSALVAGGSYEQYF.

The chain recombines TRBV5-1 with TRBJ2-2; TRBD1 is a possible D gene (6 bases). CDR1 and CDR2 from the germline V gene are SGHRS and YFSETQ. Between the trimmed V and J ends, which lost 5 bases and 3 bases, there was a span of 14 bases. This CDR3 spans 15 amino acids. CDR3 nucleotides: TGCGCCAGCAGGCAATGGGACACACACACCGGGGAGCTGTTTTTT. It encodes CASRQWDTHTGELFF. Together with reference TRBV5-1 and TRBJ2-2, the CDR3 gives the full variable domain: KAGVTQTPRYLIKTRGQQVTLSCSPISGHRSVSWYQQTPGQGLQFLFEYFSETQRNKGNFPGRFSGRQFSNSRSEMNVSTLELGDSALYLCASRQWDTHTGELFFGEGSRLTVL.

The chain recombines TRBV29-1 with TRBJ2-3; the D is unclear. V was shortened by 3 bases and J by 4 bases, with 11 bases between the two germline ends. The CDR3 is 13 amino acids. Per the germline V gene, CDR1 is SQVTM and CDR2 is ANQGSEA. The DNA for the CDR3 is TGCAGCGTTGAGATATCCCCGGCAGATACGCAGTATTTT. This codes for CSVEISPADTQYF.

J is TRBJ2-2 and V is TRBV7-3; 7 bases match TRBD1. Germline V lookup: CDR1 SGHTA, CDR2 FQGTGA. V was clipped by 3 bases and J by 8 bases; unmatched bases: 6. The CDR3 loop spans 14 amino acids. This chain's CDR3 is CASSFWQGVGELFF. As DNA, the CDR3 is TGTGCCAGCAGCTTCTGGCAGGGGGTTGGGGAGCTGTTTTTT.

The chain links TRBV5-1 to TRBJ2-3; 10 positions agree with TRBD1. From germline, CDR1 is SGHRS and CDR2 YFSETQ. The CDR3 runs to 16 residues. V shed 3 bases, J shed 4 bases, and the junction held 8 bases outside the gene matches. As DNA, the CDR3 is TGCGCCAGCAGCTCCGGACAGGGGGGGTATGCAGATACGCAGTATTTT. Its protein product is CASSSGQGGYADTQYF.

The chain couples TRBV10-3 to TRBJ1-6; D is ambiguous. CDR1 ENHRY and CDR2 SYGVKD come from the germline V gene. Trimming removed 3 bases from V and 7 bases from J, with 16 bases in between. The CDR3 covers 16 residues. This chain's CDR3 is CAISDRPGNENSPLHF. The CDR3 region has the DNA TGTGCCATCAGTGACCGACCCGGGAATGAAAATTCACCCCTCCACTTT.

The chain combines TRBV15 with TRBJ1-1; 8 bases map to TRBD1. Per the germline V gene, CDR1 is LNHNV and CDR2 is YYDKDF (reference sequence). Trimming removed 0 bases from V and 6 bases from J; junction bases left unmatched: 12. This CDR3 comprises 17 residues. The CDR3 sequence: CATSREPLDRATAEAFF. CDR3 bases: TGTGCCACCAGCAGAGAGCCCCTGGACAGGGCGACCGCTGAAGCTTTCTTT. Together with reference TRBV15 and TRBJ1-1, the CDR3 gives the full variable domain: DAMVIQNPRYQVTQFGKPVTLSCSQTLNHNVMYWYQQKSSQAPKLLFHYYDKDFNNEADTPDNFQSRRPNTSFCFLDIRSPGLGDTAMYLCATSREPLDRATAEAFFGQGTRLTVV.

The chain links TRBV7-9 to TRBJ2-2, with D unclear. Trimming cost V 5 bases and J 8 bases, with 18 bases left between them. The CDR3 has 15 amino acids. Germline V gene lookup returns CDR1 SEHNR and CDR2 FQNEAQ (reference sequence). The CDR3 region is CASSPREVLNGELFF. The CDR3 region has the DNA TGTGCCAGCAGCCCCCGCGAAGTCTTGAATGGGGAGCTGTTTTTT.

V is TRBV28 and J is TRBJ1-2; 9 nucleotides agree with TRBD1. This CDR3 comprises 16 residues. Germline CDR1 is MDHEN and CDR2 is SYDVKM. V was pared by 4 bases and J by 8 bases, with 14 bases of the junction left unmatched. The DNA of the CDR3 is TGTGCCAGCAGTTCTAATCGGTGGGGACAGGGTAACGGCTACACCTTC. Amino acids: CASSSNRWGQGNGYTF.

V and J are TRBV4-3 and TRBJ1-4, with TRBD1 identical over 7 bases. V lost 1 base to trimming and J lost 4 bases; unmatched junction nucleotides: 3. The length of the CDR3 is 15 residues. CDR1 and CDR2 (germline): LGHNA, YSLEER. This CDR3 is CASSQGDSNNEKLFF. CDR3 nucleotides: TGCGCCAGCAGCCAAGGGGACAGCAATAATGAAAAACTGTTTTTT.

The J gene is TRBJ1-1, the V gene TRBV27; D perhaps matches TRBD1 (5 bases). The CDR3 has 17 residues. Germline V gene lookup returns CDR1 MNHEY and CDR2 SMNVEV (reference sequence). The V end lost 4 bases, the J end lost 1 base, and 19 bases lay between the germline ends. The CDR3, as DNA: TGTGCCAGCAGTTCCCTCGGCAGGGCTTTTGGGAACACTGAAGCTTTCTTT. Its protein is CASSSLGRAFGNTEAFF.

J is TRBJ2-1 and V is TRBV5-6; 9 nucleotides match TRBD2. The CDR3 is 16 residues long. V was pared by 4 bases and J by 4 bases, with 9 bases of the junction left unmatched. CDR1 SGHDT and CDR2 YYEEEE come from the germline V gene. The CDR3 nucleotides are TGTGCCAGCAGCGCGGATCGACTAGCGGATTACAATGAGCAGTTCTTC. Translating gives CASSADRLADYNEQFF.

The gene calls are TRBV28 and TRBJ1-3; D is unclear. The CDR3 has 16 amino acids. V shed 5 bases and J shed 0 bases, with 14 bases lying between them. The V gene's germline CDR1 is MDHEN and CDR2 SYDVKM. CDR3 loop: CASSHSGRSSGNTIYF. CDR3 coding DNA: TGTGCCAGCAGTCATAGTGGGAGGTCCTCTGGAAACACCATATATTTT.

The rearrangement joins TRBV13 to TRBJ2-1; tentative D call: TRBD1 (5 bases). In germline, CDR1 is PRHDT, CDR2 FYEKMQ (reference sequence). The CDR3 runs 13 residues. Between the trimmed V and J ends, which lost 6 bases and 4 bases, there was a span of 10 bases. CDR3 DNA: TGTGCCAGCAGACCTCGACAGTACAATGAGCAGTTCTTC. Its protein is CASRPRQYNEQFF. The entire variable domain, with the rest obtained from reference TRBV13 and TRBJ2-1, is as follows: AAGVIQSPRHLIKEKRETATLKCYPIPRHDTVYWYQQGPGQDPQFLISFYEKMQSDKGSIPDRFSAQQFSDYHSELNMSSLELGDSALYFCASRPRQYNEQFFGPGTRLTVL.

The J gene is TRBJ1-1, the V gene TRBV2, with D unresolved. Trimming removed 4 bases at V and 1 base at J, with 10 bases between. The CDR3 is made up of 14 amino acids. Germline V gene data show CDR1 as SNHLY and CDR2 as FYNNEI. CDR3: CASSVGRQNTEAFF. CDR3 nucleotide sequence: TGTGCCAGCAGTGTCGGCAGGCAGAACACTGAAGCTTTCTTT.

The chain couples TRBV5-1 to TRBJ1-1; 9 bases fit TRBD1. V lost 4 bases, J lost 4 bases, and 8 bases stayed unmatched. CDR1 and CDR2 from the germline V gene are SGHRS and YFSETQ. The CDR3 consists of 15 residues. For the CDR3, the DNA is TGCGCCAGCAGCCCTGGGACAGGGTGGGCCACTGAAGCTTTCTTT. This encodes CASSPGTGWATEAFF.

The J gene is TRBJ2-1, the V gene TRBV5-1; D remains unclear. Per the germline V gene, CDR1 is SGHRS and CDR2 is YFSETQ. The ends were cut back, 0 bases at V and 7 bases at J, with 11 bases in the middle. This CDR3 spans 14 amino acids. CDR3 protein: CASSLGDPPNEQFF. The DNA for the CDR3 is TGCGCCAGCAGCTTGGGAGATCCTCCTAATGAGCAGTTCTTC. The complete variable domain, with remaining parts taken from reference TRBV5-1 and TRBJ2-1, reads KAGVTQTPRYLIKTRGQQVTLSCSPISGHRSVSWYQQTPGQGLQFLFEYFSETQRNKGNFPGRFSGRQFSNSRSEMNVSTLELGDSALYLCASSLGDPPNEQFFGPGTRLTVL.

The V and J genes are TRBV6-5 and TRBJ2-2; possible D gene TRBD2, 6 bases. Germline lookup yields CDR1 MNHEY and CDR2 SVGAGI. Trimming stripped 2 bases from V and 7 bases from J, with 8 bases between. CDR3 length: 13 amino acids. DNA for the CDR3: TGTGCCAGCAGTTACCGGGGGAGCGGGGAGCTGTTTTTT. Protein product: CASSYRGSGELFF.

V and J are TRBV5-1 and TRBJ2-7, with D possibly TRBD2 on 5 matching bases. Germline loops: CDR1 SGHRS, CDR2 YFSETQ. Between the trimmed V and J ends, which lost 5 bases and 2 bases, there was a span of 14 bases. The CDR3 totals 14 residues. CDR3 bases: TGCGCCAGCAGGCCCGGCCAGACTACCTACGAGCAGTACTTC. Its translation is CASRPGQTTYEQYF.

In DNA, the CDR3 is TGTGCCAGCAGACTATCCACAGGGGGCAACGAGCAGTACTTC. This translates into CASRLSTGGNEQYF. This chain uses TRBV28 with TRBJ2-7; 9 bases fit TRBD1. The germline gives CDR1 MDHEN, CDR2 SYDVKM. The V gene end was trimmed by 6 bases and the J gene end by 5 bases; junction bases not matched to a gene: 8. CDR3 length: 14 amino acids. The whole variable domain, remainder taken from reference TRBV28 and TRBJ2-7, is DVKVTQSSRYLVKRTGEKVFLECVQDMDHENMFWYRQDPGLGLRLIYFSYDVKMKEKGDIPEGYSVSREKKERFSLILESASTNQTSMYLCASRLSTGGNEQYFGPGTRLTVT.

This clone was recorded once. V gene TRBV9 combines with J gene TRBJ2-7, with TRBD1 identical over 11 bases. The germline gives CDR1 SGDLS, CDR2 YYNGEE. J was trimmed by 4 bases and V by 4 bases; bases with no gene match: 4. The CDR3 consists of 14 residues. The CDR3 nucleotides are TGTGCCAGCAGCATAGGACAGGGGGCGTACGAGCAGTACTTC. Protein sequence: CASSIGQGAYEQYF.

On this clone itself: Germline is not matched at one junction end, which may reflect a read error. The V gene is TRBV7-2, the J gene TRBJ2-1; TRBD1 agrees at 8 bases. Germline lookup yields CDR1 SGHTA and CDR2 FQGNSA. The CDR3 length is 15 residues. CDR3 DNA: TGTGCCATCAGCTTAGTACAGGGGGGATACAATGAGCAGTTCTTC. Protein sequence: CAISLVQGGYNEQFF. Filled out from reference TRBV7-2 and TRBJ2-1, the complete variable domain reads GAGVSQSPSNKVTEKGKDVELRCDPISGHTALYWYRQSLGQGLEFLIYFQGNSAPDKSGLPSDRFSAERTGGSVSTLTIQRTQQEDSAVYLCAISLVQGGYNEQFFGPGTRLTVL.

The chain employs TRBV10-2 and TRBJ2-2; perhaps TRBD1 as D (5 bases). The V and J ends lost 3 bases and 2 bases respectively, with 13 bases between them. Germline values: CDR1 WSHSY, CDR2 SAAADI. The CDR3 runs 16 residues. Written as DNA, the CDR3 is TGCGCCAGCAGTGACATCGGACACTTAAACACCGGGGAGCTGTTTTTT. It encodes CASSDIGHLNTGELFF.